These 27 T cell receptor beta chains originate from one sample sequenced in a study of blood T cells in healthy people across ages. Together with a sample-barcoded 5' primer, a J-beta primer mix was included in a second PCR lasting roughly 6 to 12 cycles. TCRdb reprocessed the 5' RACE reads with MiXCR, giving one entry per CDR3 protein. Here the sample spans approximately 810,000 distinct CDR3 sequences, more than 25% being singletons. Material for sequencing was blood. All receptors come from an elderly woman in good health.

This clonotype was seen only once. One base away lies a much larger clone, so this may be a sequencing read error. V is TRBV7-2 and J is TRBJ1-2, with TRBD1 as a possible D gene (5 bases). The germline CDR1 and CDR2 sequences are SGHTA and FQGNSA. CDR3 length: 15 residues. This chain's CDR3 is CVSSIGSGHDYGYTF. As DNA, the CDR3 is TGTGTCAGCAGCATAGGCAGCGGACATGACTATGGCTACACCTTC.

Details on this clonotype: A much more abundant neighbour one base away suggests this may be a read error. The chain is built from TRBV6-6 and TRBJ2-1; D unresolved. The CDR3 runs to 11 residues. Germline CDR1 is MNHNY and CDR2 is SVGAGI (reference sequence). V was trimmed by 8 bases and J by 5 bases, leaving 7 bases between them. CDR3 amino acids: CASDLNNEQFF. As DNA, the CDR3 is TGTGCCAGCGACTTAAACAATGAGCAGTTCTTC.

This clonotype was seen many times. The V and J genes are TRBV28 and TRBJ2-5; D assignment may be TRBD1 or TRBD2 (6 bases each). Trimming stripped 5 bases from V and 1 base from J, with 11 bases between. Germline lookup yields CDR1 MDHEN and CDR2 SYDVKM. This CDR3 has 14 residues. CDR3 nucleotide sequence: TGTGCCAGCAGTATACAGGGACTCCAAGAGACCCAGTACTTC. This encodes CASSIQGLQETQYF.

This clonotype occurred a few times. This sequence joins TRBV28 and TRBJ1-1; D gene ambiguous. CDR3 length: 12 amino acids. The V gene's germline CDR1 is MDHEN and CDR2 SYDVKM. Trimming cost V 1 base and J 4 bases, with 4 bases left between them. This chain's CDR3 is CASSLSVTEAFF. Here the CDR3 DNA reads TGTGCCAGCAGTTTATCAGTCACTGAAGCTTTCTTT.

The chain has TRBV21-1 and TRBJ1-5; no check of the table's D call, TRBD1, against the DNA was made. TRBV21-1 is noted as a pseudogene. This CDR3 has 19 amino acids. The CDR3 DNA is TGTGCCAGCAGCAGGGACAGAGGGTCCAGGGGCGACGGCAATCAGCCCCAGCATTTT. It specifies CASSRDRGSRGDGNQPQHF.

About this clonotype itself: A much bigger clone sits one base away, suggesting this may be a read error. V gene TRBV7-2 combines with J gene TRBJ2-3, with 8 positions matching TRBD2. Trimming removed 1 base from V and 5 bases from J; junction bases left unmatched: 14. Germline CDR1 reads SGHTA; CDR2 reads FQGNSA. This CDR3 comprises 18 residues. The DNA for the CDR3 is TGTGCCAGCAGCTTAGGGCCCCAGAGCGGGGGACCCCAAGATACGCAGTATTTT. Encoded protein: CASSLGPQSGGPQDTQYF.

This clonotype appeared many times. The CDR3 coding sequence is TGCAGCGTAGAAACTAGCGGGGGCGGGACCCAGTACTTC. The encoded protein is CSVETSGGGTQYF. V is TRBV29-1 and J is TRBJ2-5, with TRBD2 matching over 11 bases. V lost 6 bases and J lost 7; bases outside the gene matches: 7. The CDR3 consists of 13 residues. Germline CDR1 is SQVTM and CDR2 is ANQGSEA. The full variable domain, its missing parts supplied by reference TRBV29-1 and TRBJ2-5, is SAVISQKPSRDICQRGTSLTIQCQVDSQVTMMFWYRQQPGQSLTLIATANQGSEATYESGFVIDKFPISRPNLTFSTLTVSNMSPEDSSIYLCSVETSGGGTQYFGPGTRLLVL.

This rearrangement joins TRBV6-2 or TRBV6-3 to TRBJ2-1; 13 bases agree with TRBD2. Germline V CDR1 and CDR2: MNHEY, SVGEGT. The V and J ends lost 6 bases and 6 bases, in that order; junction bases with no gene match: 5. CDR3 length: 15 residues. CDR3 DNA sequence: TGTGCCAGCAGCGGTACTAGCGGGAGGGGCAATGAGCAGTTCTTC. Encoded protein: CASSGTSGRGNEQFF.

This clonotype was found many times. This chain links TRBV5-6 with TRBJ1-2; D is unclear. The CDR3 loop spans 14 amino acids. V was shortened by 4 bases and J by 3 bases, with 13 bases between the two germline ends. Germline V gene lookup returns CDR1 SGHDT and CDR2 YYEEEE. CDR3 amino acids: CASSPGLGDYGYTF. DNA of the CDR3: TGTGCCAGCAGCCCGGGGTTAGGTGACTATGGCTACACCTTC.

Only a few counts were recorded for this clonotype. The chain combines TRBV10-3 with TRBJ1-6; no clear D gene. This CDR3 has 14 amino acids. V lost 6 bases, J lost 5 bases, and 11 bases lay in between. CDR1 ENHRY and CDR2 SYGVKD come from the germline V gene. The CDR3 DNA follows: TGTGCCATCAGGGGTTCACACGATAATTCACCCCTCCACTTT. Translated, it gives CAIRGSHDNSPLHF.

This clonotype was counted only a few times. This chain links TRBV7-2 with TRBJ2-4, with D hard to call. V gave up 4 bases and J gave up 13 bases, with 17 bases separating them. The germline CDR1 and CDR2 sequences are SGHTA and FQGNSA. The CDR3 extends over 13 amino acids. The CDR3 coding sequence is TGTGCCAGCAGCTGGGTTCTAGGCAATGAGCAGTACTTC. Protein: CASSWVLGNEQYF.

The rearrangement joins TRBV6-5 to TRBJ2-2; 9 bases line up with TRBD1. Germline V gives CDR1 MNHEY, CDR2 SVGAGI. There are 14 residues in the CDR3. V was pared by 5 bases and J by 7 bases, with 5 bases of the junction left unmatched. CDR3 amino acids: CASSRGQGVGELFF. The CDR3 DNA reads as TGTGCCAGCAGTAGGGGACAGGGCGTCGGGGAGCTGTTTTTT.

The CDR3 sequence is CSARDPFYTGELFF. CDR3 coding DNA: TGCAGTGCTAGAGATCCCTTCTACACCGGGGAGCTGTTTTTT. The chain has TRBV20-1 and TRBJ2-2; unclear D gene. This CDR3 is 14 amino acids long. V was cut by 0 bases and J by 3 bases, with 8 bases left in between. Looked up from germline, CDR1 is DFQATT and CDR2 is SNEGSKA (reference sequence).

This clonotype has only a few counts. This may come from a read error, since a much larger clone is one base off. V and J are TRBV20-1 and TRBJ2-5; a possible D gene is TRBD2 (5 bases). This CDR3 has 12 amino acids. Germline V gene data show CDR1 as DFQATT and CDR2 as SNEGSKA (reference sequence). CDR3: CRAGQVRETQYF. Written as DNA, the CDR3 is TGCAGGGCGGGTCAAGTCAGGGAGACCCAGTACTTC.

Notes on this clonotype: A much more abundant neighbour one base away suggests this may be a read error. V and J are TRBV27 and TRBJ2-6; TRBD1 aligns across 12 bases. The CDR3 runs to 16 residues. Germline V gene sequence: CDR1 MNHEY, CDR2 SMNVEV (reference sequence). The CDR3 bases are TGTGCCAACAGTCCGGGACAGGGGGCCGGGGCCAACGTCCTGACTTTC. It codes for CANSPGQGAGANVLTF.

This clonotype was detected ten times or more. This chain joins TRBV6-5 and TRBJ2-7; 7 bases agree with TRBD1. Per the germline V gene, CDR1 is MNHEY and CDR2 is SVGAGI. There are 15 residues in the CDR3. With V trimmed by 6 bases and J by 3 bases, 11 bases remained unmatched. The CDR3 protein is CASSRPGQSLYEQYF. As DNA, the CDR3 is TGTGCCAGCAGCCGTCCGGGACAGTCCCTCTACGAGCAGTACTTC.

This clonotype was detected many times. The chain has TRBV6-2 or TRBV6-3 and TRBJ2-3; 9 nucleotides match TRBD2. CDR3 length: 18 residues. Trimming removed 2 bases from V and 6 bases from J; junction bases left unmatched: 15. Germline CDR1 MNHEY, CDR2 SVGEGT. CDR3 bases: TGTGCCAGCAGTTACCCCAAAGGTCCGGGACTAGCAAGGGATACGCAGTATTTT. Translating gives CASSYPKGPGLARDTQYF.

The chain links TRBV12-5 to TRBJ1-1; D not resolved. The CDR3 consists of 12 residues. V lost 4 bases and J 5 bases, leaving 8 bases between the germline ends. CDR1 is LGHNT and CDR2 is FRNRAP in the germline V gene. The CDR3 coding sequence is TGTGCTAGTGGTTCCCAGGAAACTGAAGCTTTCTTT. Protein product: CASGSQETEAFF.

The chain uses TRBV7-9 and TRBJ1-5, with a possible D match to TRBD1 (5 bases). There are 12 residues in the CDR3. The V gene's germline CDR1 is SEHNR and CDR2 FQNEAQ (reference sequence). V gave up 9 bases and J gave up 7 bases, with 13 bases separating them. Here the CDR3 reads CASSRGAQPQHF. In DNA, the CDR3 is TGTGCCAGTAGCAGAGGGGCACAGCCCCAGCATTTT.

This clonotype was detected many times. The chain is built from TRBV7-2 and TRBJ2-1; 9 nucleotides align to TRBD2. The germline V gene has CDR1 SGHTA and CDR2 FQGNSA. This CDR3 has 15 residues. V shed 4 bases, J shed 6 bases, and the junction held 7 bases outside the gene matches. CDR3 sequence reads: CASSSRRGGGNEQFF. In nucleotides, the CDR3 is TGTGCCAGCAGCTCCCGGCGGGGGGGCGGCAATGAGCAGTTCTTC. Filled out from reference TRBV7-2 and TRBJ2-1, the complete variable domain reads GAGVSQSPSNKVTEKGKDVELRCDPISGHTALYWYRQSLGQGLEFLIYFQGNSAPDKSGLPSDRFSAERTGGSVSTLTIQRTQQEDSAVYLCASSSRRGGGNEQFFGPGTRLTVL.

Comments on this clonotype: A much larger clone lies one base from this, so it may be a read error. The J gene is TRBJ2-5, the V gene TRBV20-1; the D call may be TRBD1 or TRBD2 (5 bases each). The V and J ends lost 6 bases and 1 base respectively, with 24 bases between them. The CDR3 has 17 amino acids. CDR1 is DFQATT, CDR2 SNEGSKA, per germline (reference sequence). CDR3 coding DNA: TGCAGTGCCAGGAAGAGGCGGGCAGGGAATCCCCAAGAGACCCAGTACTTC. Protein sequence: CSARKRRAGNPQETQYF.

This clonotype was seen repeatedly, ten times or more. The chain couples TRBV7-9 to TRBJ2-4; tentative D call: TRBD2 (5 bases). CDR3 length: 14 residues. The germline V gene has CDR1 SEHNR and CDR2 FQNEAQ (reference sequence). The germline V and J ends were trimmed by 5 bases and 7 bases, with 15 bases remaining between them. CDR3 bases: TGTGCCAGCAGCGCTCCCGGGAATAGGAACATTCAGTACTTC. Translated, it gives CASSAPGNRNIQYF.

The rearrangement joins TRBV5-6 to TRBJ2-5; the match to TRBD2 covers 13 bases. CDR1 is SGHDT and CDR2 is YYEEEE in the germline V gene. V lost 4 bases to trimming and J lost 5 bases; unmatched junction nucleotides: 23. CDR3 length equals 21 residues. CDR3 sequence (DNA): TGTGCCAGCAGCCCACCCCCCTGGACTAGCGGGGGAATCCAAACGCACGAGACCCAGTACTTC. As protein: CASSPPPWTSGGIQTHETQYF.

This clonotype came up once. The chain links TRBV5-6 to TRBJ2-1; D not certain. The assigned J gene may be wrong: the sequence end matches TRBJ2-7 better. CDR1 and CDR2 (germline): SGHDT, YYEEEE. This CDR3 has 16 residues. This CDR3 reads CASSLWAPLYYNEQYF. The CDR3 nucleotides read TGTGCCAGCAGCTTGTGGGCACCCCTATACTACAATGAGCAGTACTTC.

Worth noting for this clonotype: A clone one base away is much larger, so this may be a read error. This chain uses TRBV7-6 with TRBJ2-3; D may be TRBD2 (6 bases). V shed 5 bases and J shed 14 bases, with 17 bases lying between them. CDR1 is SGHVS, CDR2 FNYEAQ, per germline. The CDR3 is made up of 12 amino acids. The CDR3 loop reads CASSRDGGARYF. The CDR3 DNA follows: TGTGCCAGCAGCCGCGACGGGGGAGCGCGGTATTTT.

This clonotype appeared many times. This chain uses TRBV12-3 or TRBV12-4 with TRBJ1-2; D unclear. Trimming took off 3 bases at V and 1 base at J, with 0 bases between the two ends. The CDR3 consists of 11 residues. The CDR3 spells CASSFNYGYTF. The CDR3 coding sequence is TGTGCCAGCAGTTTTAACTATGGCTACACCTTC.

Of note for this clonotype: At one end the junction does not follow the germline gene, possibly because of a read error. The chain joins TRBV12-3 or TRBV12-4 to TRBJ2-3, with unresolved D. The CDR3 has 11 residues. The CDR3 loop reads CGSRRVDTQYF. For the CDR3, the DNA is TGTGGCAGCAGGAGAGTAGATACGCAGTATTTT.